Following are 12 T cell receptor beta chains from one sample sequenced in a study of technical replicates of blood from four donors (TCRdb year 2017). The library was built by means of the immunoSEQ multiplex PCR assay. Entries here come from immuneACCESS through TCRdb and include only in-frame sequences with V and J called. Some clones fail to appear in such tables; in the studies checked, an unresolved V gene covers under half of the shortfall, and the cause of the remainder is unknown. For this sample there are about 97,000 clones; 96% appear just once. The ten largest clonotypes hold approximately 0.38% of the sample. The sequenced sample was T cells isolated from PBMCs. These receptors were collected from a human donor in good health.

The chain carries TRBV5-1 and TRBJ2-7, with D possibly TRBD2 on 6 matching bases. The CDR3 consists of 14 residues. V shed 0 bases and J shed 3 bases, with 10 bases lying between them. Germline V gene lookup returns CDR1 SGHRS and CDR2 YFSETQ. The CDR3 here is CASSLAGVGYEQYF. The CDR3 region has the DNA TGCGCCAGCAGCTTGGCGGGGGTAGGCTACGAGCAGTACTTC.

The chain carries TRBV13 and TRBJ1-4; possible D gene TRBD1, 5 bases. Germline loops: CDR1 PRHDT, CDR2 FYEKMQ (reference sequence). V gave up 5 bases and J gave up 0 bases, with 16 bases separating them. This CDR3 region has 17 residues. The CDR3 loop is CASSHRTGASTNEKLFF. CDR3 DNA: TGTGCCAGCAGCCATAGAACAGGAGCTTCAACTAATGAAAAACTGTTTTTT.

This rearrangement joins TRBV5-8 to TRBJ2-3; 10 bases line up with TRBD1. CDR1 is SGHTS, CDR2 YDEGEE, per germline. Trimming removed 4 bases from V and 2 bases from J; junction bases left unmatched: 10. The CDR3 is made up of 17 amino acids. Here the CDR3 reads CASSQIWTGGTTDTQYF. CDR3 coding DNA: TGTGCCAGCAGCCAGATCTGGACAGGGGGGACCACAGATACGCAGTATTTT.

The V gene is TRBV9, the J gene TRBJ2-7, with a possible D match to TRBD1 (6 bases). V was clipped by 0 bases and J by 3 bases, with 10 bases between them. Germline V gives CDR1 SGDLS, CDR2 YYNGEE. The CDR3 spans 14 residues. CDR3 region: CASSVAGQLYEQYF. CDR3 DNA: TGTGCCAGCAGCGTAGCCGGACAGCTCTACGAGCAGTACTTC.

This clone was observed a single time. V and J are TRBV2 and TRBJ2-7; 9 positions match TRBD1. From germline, CDR1 is SNHLY and CDR2 FYNNEI. The CDR3 sequence is 13 residues long. J was trimmed by 5 bases and V by 4 bases; bases with no gene match: 3. The CDR3 protein is CASSGTGANEQYF. CDR3 sequence (DNA): TGTGCCAGCAGTGGGACAGGGGCTAACGAGCAGTACTTC.

V is TRBV28 and J is TRBJ1-2; tentatively, D is TRBD1 (6 bases). Trimming cost V 6 bases and J 4 bases, with 15 bases left between them. The length of the CDR3 is 14 residues. Germline V lookup: CDR1 MDHEN, CDR2 SYDVKM. CDR3: CASSSIRGAYGYTF. CDR3 nucleotides: TGTGCCAGCAGCTCCATCAGGGGAGCCTATGGCTACACCTTC.

The V and J genes are TRBV5-1 and TRBJ2-5; 10 bases agree with TRBD1. Germline V gives CDR1 SGHRS, CDR2 YFSETQ. The CDR3 consists of 15 residues. Losses at the gene ends were 2 bases for V and 3 bases for J; bases not matched to a gene: 4. This chain's CDR3 is CASSLAGTGEETQYF. The CDR3 DNA is TGCGCCAGCAGCTTAGCCGGGACAGGGGAAGAGACCCAGTACTTC.

The chain links TRBV6-1 to TRBJ1-2; maybe TRBD1 (5 bases). The CDR3 is 13 amino acids. Germline V CDR1 and CDR2: MNHNS, SASEGT. With 4 bases removed from V and 6 bases from J, the gap between germline ends came to 12 bases. The CDR3 spells CASSAVREDGYTF. The CDR3 DNA follows: TGTGCCAGCAGTGCTGTCAGGGAGGATGGCTACACCTTC.

The chain joins TRBV6-5 to TRBJ2-7; possible D gene TRBD1, 5 bases. The CDR3 sequence is 15 residues long. Germline V gives CDR1 MNHEY, CDR2 SVGAGI. V lost 0 bases and J lost 0, with 9 bases in between. The CDR3 is CASSYSKTASYEQYF. The DNA for the CDR3 is TGTGCCAGCAGTTACTCTAAGACAGCCTCCTACGAGCAGTACTTC.

V gene TRBV6-5 combines with J gene TRBJ2-5, with 9 nucleotides matching TRBD1. V lost 5 bases to trimming and J lost 3 bases; unmatched junction nucleotides: 7. This CDR3 spans 15 amino acids. The germline V gene has CDR1 MNHEY and CDR2 SVGAGI. CDR3 sequence reads: CASSHTGGQKETQYF. The CDR3 DNA follows: TGTGCCAGCAGTCACACAGGGGGCCAGAAAGAGACCCAGTACTTC.

The V call is TRBV27, the J call TRBJ2-7; 9 bases fit TRBD1. The CDR3 spans 15 residues. Unmatched junction bases numbered 7, after V lost 4 bases and J lost 3 bases. CDR1 and CDR2 from the germline V gene are MNHEY and SMNVEV (reference sequence). In DNA, the CDR3 is TGTGCCAGCAGTTCCTGGGACAGGGACATCTACGAGCAGTACTTC. Residues: CASSSWDRDIYEQYF.

CDR3 in DNA: TGCAGCGCCGAGACAGGGAACACCGGGGAGCTGTTTTTT. It translates to CSAETGNTGELFF. This chain uses TRBV29-1 with TRBJ2-2; TRBD1 is a possible D gene (6 bases). The germline V gene has CDR1 SQVTM and CDR2 ANQGSEA. The CDR3 consists of 13 residues. The germline V and J ends were trimmed by 7 bases and 1 base, with 10 bases remaining between them.